Presented here are 21 T cell receptor beta chains from one specimen sequenced in a study of blood T cells in healthy people across ages. Sample-barcoded 5' priming and a J-beta primer mix drove a second PCR of roughly 7 to 11 cycles. TCRdb reanalysed the 5' RACE reads using MiXCR and keeps one entry per CDR3 protein. This sample has 600,000 to 1,000,000 distinct CDR3 sequences, with 55% to 75% found just once. Sequenced input: blood. Source of these receptors: a man aged 25-45 years in good health.

The V and J genes are TRBV5-1 and TRBJ2-1; no definite D call. There are 14 residues in the CDR3. The V end was cut by 1 base, the J end by 8 bases, with 13 bases between. Germline V lookup: CDR1 SGHRS, CDR2 YFSETQ. In DNA form, the CDR3 reads TGCGCCAGCAGCTTGTCGCCAGGTGGCGATGAGCAGTTCTTC. It codes for CASSLSPGGDEQFF.

The rearrangement links TRBV27 to TRBJ2-4; D is unresolved. Trimming took off 6 bases at V and 13 bases at J, with 19 bases between the two ends. Germline V gene data show CDR1 as MNHEY and CDR2 as SMNVEV (reference sequence). The CDR3 consists of 13 residues. The CDR3 loop is CASRAFIGSRQYF. The DNA for the CDR3 is TGTGCCAGCAGGGCCTTTATAGGTTCAAGGCAGTACTTC.

The chain employs TRBV12-3 or TRBV12-4 and TRBJ2-1; 9 bases align to TRBD2. There are 15 residues in the CDR3. The V and J ends lost 2 bases and 10 bases, in that order; junction bases with no gene match: 9. The CDR3 is CASSLMASGKGEQFF. For the CDR3, the DNA is TGTGCCAGCAGTTTAATGGCTAGCGGGAAGGGGGAGCAGTTCTTC.

The V call is TRBV20-1, the J call TRBJ1-2, with 8 bases aligning to TRBD1. The CDR3 runs 14 residues. The trim removed 5 bases at V and 5 bases at J, leaving 10 bases unmatched. The germline gives CDR1 DFQATT, CDR2 SNEGSKA (reference sequence). The CDR3 nucleotides read TGCAGTGCTTACCCCCGACAGGGGTGGTATGGCTACACCTTC. This encodes CSAYPRQGWYGYTF.

The V gene is TRBV2, the J gene TRBJ2-5; D not resolved. Trimming took off 2 bases at V and 0 bases at J, with 10 bases between the two ends. The CDR3 loop spans 15 amino acids. CDR1 and CDR2 from the germline V gene are SNHLY and FYNNEI. CDR3 protein: CASSETALNQETQYF. CDR3 DNA: TGTGCCAGCAGTGAAACGGCGCTAAACCAAGAGACCCAGTACTTC.

The chain has TRBV4-3 and TRBJ2-7, with TRBD2 matching 8 bases. Unmatched junction bases numbered 4, after V lost 1 base and J lost 5 bases. CDR1 and CDR2 (germline): LGHNA, YSLEER. The CDR3 totals 14 residues. The CDR3 nucleotides read TGCGCCAGCAGCCAAGGAGCGGGGGACGACGAGCAGTACTTC. It yields the protein CASSQGAGDDEQYF.

The J gene is TRBJ1-1, the V gene TRBV6-1; no definite D call. CDR1 and CDR2 (germline): MNHNS, SASEGT. V shed 0 bases and J shed 11 bases, with 13 bases lying between them. The length of the CDR3 is 13 residues. CDR3 coding DNA: TGTGCCAGCAGTGAAGCGCCGGGGTTCGGCGCTTTCTTT. Its protein is CASSEAPGFGAFF.

This chain joins TRBV6-2 or TRBV6-3 and TRBJ2-1; TRBD2 might be the D (5 bases). Trimming left V 0 bases short and J 3 bases short, with 12 bases between. Germline V gene data show CDR1 as MNHEY and CDR2 as SVGEGT. This CDR3 contains 16 residues. The CDR3 protein is CASSYSRASGYNEQFF. In nucleotides, the CDR3 is TGTGCCAGCAGTTACTCGAGGGCCTCGGGCTACAATGAGCAGTTCTTC.

The V and J genes are TRBV29-1 and TRBJ1-2; D unclear. The CDR3 totals 14 residues. CDR1 and CDR2 (germline): SQVTM, ANQGSEA. V shed 4 bases and J shed 4 bases, with 16 bases lying between them. Written as DNA, the CDR3 is TGCAGCGTTGTAGACTCGGGAGGACCCTATGGCTACACCTTC. Its protein is CSVVDSGGPYGYTF.

The chain has TRBV21-1 and TRBJ2-3; the D call TRBD1 from the table was never checked on the DNA. TRBV21-1 is reported as a pseudogene. CDR3 size: 19 residues. In nucleotides, the CDR3 is TGTGCCAGCAGCAAAGCGCTTTTCCCTGACAGGAAAAGCACAGATACGCAGTATTTT. Protein product: CASSKALFPDRKSTDTQYF.

This clonotype was observed once. The chain links TRBV15 to TRBJ2-6; maybe TRBD2 (6 bases). Germline assignment: CDR1 LNHNV and CDR2 YYDKDF (reference sequence). There are 17 residues in the CDR3. V shed 8 bases and J shed 0 bases, with 17 bases lying between them. CDR3 sequence reads: CATFFAGLSSGANVLTF. The CDR3 region has the DNA TGTGCCACCTTTTTTGCGGGACTGAGCTCTGGGGCCAACGTCCTGACTTTC.

This clonotype was counted a few times. DNA of the CDR3: TGTGCCACCAGCAGGGACCAAAGCTTTCCAGATACGCAGTATTTT. Its protein is CATSRDQSFPDTQYF. The chain links TRBV15 to TRBJ2-3; D is undetermined. V dropped 3 bases and J dropped 4 bases, with 14 bases sitting between them. CDR3 length: 15 residues. Germline V gives CDR1 LNHNV, CDR2 YYDKDF (reference sequence).

The chain employs TRBV25-1 and TRBJ1-1; D not resolved. V was trimmed by 3 bases and J by 1 base, leaving 9 bases between them. The germline V gene encodes CDR1 MGHDK and CDR2 SYGVNS. The CDR3 has 14 residues. CDR3 sequence reads: CASSDVMGNTEAFF. The CDR3 DNA reads TGTGCCAGCAGTGATGTAATGGGGAACACTGAAGCTTTCTTT.

The genes are TRBV21-1 and TRBJ2-7. TRBV21-1 is assigned pseudogene status. The CDR3 sequence is 11 residues long. The chain's CDR3 is CASSPSDEQYF. In nucleotides, the CDR3 is TGTGCCAGCAGCCCTTCGGACGAGCAGTACTTC.

V usage is TRBV20-1 and J usage is TRBJ1-2; no clear D. The CDR3 spans 10 residues. From germline, CDR1 is DFQATT and CDR2 SNEGSKA (reference sequence). The germline V and J ends were trimmed by 5 bases and 3 bases, with 4 bases remaining between them. The CDR3 protein is CSAWDYGYTF. CDR3 in DNA: TGCAGTGCTTGGGACTATGGCTACACCTTC.

The chain employs TRBV7-2 and TRBJ2-4, with unresolved D. Trimming removed 1 base at V and 1 base at J, with 11 bases between. This CDR3 spans 16 amino acids. Per the germline V gene, CDR1 is SGHTA and CDR2 is FQGNSA. This chain's CDR3 is CASSLEAARAKNIQYF. DNA for the CDR3: TGTGCCAGCAGCTTAGAGGCGGCCAGGGCCAAAAACATTCAGTACTTC.

V usage is TRBV7-9 and J usage is TRBJ2-5; TRBD1 agrees at 9 bases. V gave up 5 bases and J gave up 11 bases; unmatched junction bases: 9. The germline V gene has CDR1 SEHNR and CDR2 FQNEAQ (reference sequence). This CDR3 is 13 amino acids long. CDR3 nucleotide sequence: TGTGCCAGCAGCCGAGGGGGGGACAGGGAGCAGTACTTC. Amino acids: CASSRGGDREQYF.

The chain links TRBV20-1 to TRBJ2-7; weak D call: TRBD2 (6 bases). V shed 6 bases and J shed 0 bases, with 18 bases lying between them. The CDR3 sequence is 15 residues long. Germline V gives CDR1 DFQATT, CDR2 SNEGSKA (reference sequence). In DNA, the CDR3 is TGCAGTGCAAAATACGGGACTGCAAGCTCCTACGAGCAGTACTTC. It specifies CSAKYGTASSYEQYF.

V and J are TRBV7-2 and TRBJ2-3; TRBD2 matches 8 bases. V was pared by 5 bases and J by 1 base, with 8 bases of the junction left unmatched. This CDR3 region has 16 residues. Per germline, CDR1 SGHTA and CDR2 FQGNSA. The CDR3 nucleotides are TGTGCCAGCAGCCCCGAATTACTAGCGGGCACAGATACGCAGTATTTT. It translates to CASSPELLAGTDTQYF.

This clonotype showed up just a few times. This chain joins TRBV3-1 and TRBJ1-1; D gene ambiguous. From germline, CDR1 is LGHDT and CDR2 YNNKEL (reference sequence). Deletions cut 1 base from V and 5 bases from J, with 8 bases between. This CDR3 has 13 residues. The DNA of the CDR3 is TGTGCCAGCAGCCAAGGGACGAGGACTGAAGCTTTCTTT. Translation gives CASSQGTRTEAFF.

V is TRBV6-2 or TRBV6-3 and J is TRBJ2-5; TRBD2 matches at 14 bases. V lost 6 bases, J lost 4 bases, and 10 bases stayed unmatched. The CDR3 has 17 amino acids. Germline assignment: CDR1 MNHEY and CDR2 SVGEGT. CDR3 DNA sequence: TGTGCCAGCAGCCAGGGACTAGCGGGAGTATTTCGAGAGACCCAGTACTTC. This codes for CASSQGLAGVFRETQYF.